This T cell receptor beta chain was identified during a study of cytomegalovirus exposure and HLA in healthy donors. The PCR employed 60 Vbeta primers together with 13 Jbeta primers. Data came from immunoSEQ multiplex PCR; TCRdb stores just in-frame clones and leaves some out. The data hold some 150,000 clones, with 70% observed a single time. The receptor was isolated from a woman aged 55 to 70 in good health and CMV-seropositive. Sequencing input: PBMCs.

The CDR3 DNA follows: TGTGCCAGCAGTTTGACTAGCGGGAGCTCCTACGAGCAGTACTTC. Translated, it gives CASSLTSGSSYEQYF. The rearrangement uses TRBV6-5 and TRBJ2-7, with 12 bases fitting TRBD2. CDR1 and CDR2 (germline): MNHEY, SVGAGI. There are 15 residues in the CDR3. V lost 4 bases, J lost 0 bases, and 1 base stayed unmatched.